This T cell receptor (beta chain) was observed in a study of blood T cell repertoires in COVID-19. Study information: PBMCs, B-cell-depleted T cells, or T cells were the source of the cDNA or gDNA that made up the material.

Germline V lookup: CDR1 MGHRA, CDR2 YSYEKL. The CDR3 extends over 16 amino acids. V shed 3 bases, J shed 9 bases, and the junction held 16 bases outside the gene matches. In the study's own analysis: For nucleated cells, counts were estimated from reference gene primer amplification. Libraries were prepared by immunoSEQ multiplex PCR; TCRdb keeps only in-frame clonotypes and omits some of them. V and J calls and clone size are copied from that table; D and trimming were computed from the DNA. The sample shows approximately 220,000 clones, roughly 80% of them seen only once. V gene TRBV4-1 combines with J gene TRBJ2-7; 8 nucleotides match TRBD1. The sequenced sample consisted of peripheral blood. The sequence was collected from a woman in her 70s with acute or convalescent COVID-19. The CDR3 sequence is CASSHDPGQVSIGQYF. DNA of the CDR3: TGCGCCAGCAGCCACGACCCGGGACAGGTCTCCATTGGGCAGTACTTC.